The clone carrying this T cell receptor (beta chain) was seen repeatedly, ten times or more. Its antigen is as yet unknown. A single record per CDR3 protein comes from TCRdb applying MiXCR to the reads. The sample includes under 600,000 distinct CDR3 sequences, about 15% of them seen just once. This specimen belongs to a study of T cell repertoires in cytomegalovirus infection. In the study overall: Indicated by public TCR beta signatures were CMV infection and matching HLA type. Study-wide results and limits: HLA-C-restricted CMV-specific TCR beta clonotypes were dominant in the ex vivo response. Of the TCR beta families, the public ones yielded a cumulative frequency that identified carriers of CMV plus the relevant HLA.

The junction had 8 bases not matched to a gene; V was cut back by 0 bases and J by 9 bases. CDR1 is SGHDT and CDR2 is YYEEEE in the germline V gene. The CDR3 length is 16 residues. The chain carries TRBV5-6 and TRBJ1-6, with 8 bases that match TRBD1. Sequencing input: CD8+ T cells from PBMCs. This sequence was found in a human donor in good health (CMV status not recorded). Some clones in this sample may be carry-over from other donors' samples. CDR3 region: CASSLAQGARGSPLHF. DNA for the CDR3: TGTGCCAGCAGCTTGGCTCAGGGGGCGCGTGGTTCACCCCTCCACTTT.